This T cell receptor (beta chain) emerged from a study of T cell changes during pregnancy in multiple sclerosis. The length of the CDR3 is 14 residues. J lost 6 bases, V lost 7 bases, and 8 bases had no gene match. The germline gives CDR1 SNHLY, CDR2 FYNNEI. Using immunoSEQ multiplex PCR, the repertoire was profiled, and TCRdb retains in-frame clones only, with some absent. The sample carries tens of thousands of clones, around 92% recorded once. The clonotype originates from a female donor with multiple sclerosis, enrolled in a pregnancy study. The specimen was peripheral blood, collected after pregnancy. The chain uses TRBV2 and TRBJ2-2, with 7 bases identical to TRBD2. CDR3 DNA: TGTGCCAGCACGCGGGGGTTGACCGCCGGGGAGCTGTTTTTT. Its protein product is CASTRGLTAGELFF. The whole variable domain, remainder taken from reference TRBV2 and TRBJ2-2, is EPEVTQTPSHQVTQMGQEVILRCVPISNHLYFYWYRQILGQKVEFLVSFYNNEISEKSEIFDDQFSVERPDGSNFTLKIRSTKLEDSAMYFCASTRGLTAGELFFGEGSRLTVL.